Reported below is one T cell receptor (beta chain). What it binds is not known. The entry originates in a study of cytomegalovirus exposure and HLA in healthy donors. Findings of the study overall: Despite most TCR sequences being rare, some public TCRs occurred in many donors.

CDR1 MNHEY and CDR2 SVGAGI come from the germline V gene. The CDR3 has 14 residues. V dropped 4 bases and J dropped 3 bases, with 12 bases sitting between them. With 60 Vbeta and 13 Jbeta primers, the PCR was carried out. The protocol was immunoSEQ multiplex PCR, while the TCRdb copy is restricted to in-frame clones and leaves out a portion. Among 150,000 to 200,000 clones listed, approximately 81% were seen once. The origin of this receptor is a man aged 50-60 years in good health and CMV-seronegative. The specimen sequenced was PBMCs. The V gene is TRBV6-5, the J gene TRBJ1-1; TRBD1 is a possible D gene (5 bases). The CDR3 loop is CASSWGLWDTEAFF. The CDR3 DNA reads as TGTGCCAGCAGTTGGGGACTTTGGGACACTGAAGCTTTCTTT.